Listed below are T cell receptor beta chains from one sample, sequenced in a study of monozygotic twins with inflammatory bowel disease. TCRdb processed the 5' RACE reads again and assigns one entry to each CDR3 protein, with no DNA. In all, the sample yields around 140,000 distinct CDR3 sequences. Sequenced: blood. These receptors came from a human donor with ulcerative colitis or Crohn's disease, or a healthy co-twin of an affected twin (not recorded which). The CDR3 runs from the conserved cysteine through the conserved F or W.

CDR3: CASSLGTPPHTQYF; V: TRBV7-6; J: TRBJ2-3; length: 14
CDR3: CAQHSGKGGELFF; V: TRBV2; J: TRBJ2-2; length: 13
CDR3: CASLRTGGAGELFF; V: TRBV27; J: TRBJ2-2; length: 14
CDR3: CASSYRGGNTEAFF; V: TRBV6-5; J: TRBJ1-1; length: 14
CDR3: CASSPFGGQNNEQFF; V: TRBV7-8; J: TRBJ2-1; length: 15
CDR3: CSVGPRQRIGYGYTF; V: TRBV29-1; J: TRBJ1-2; length: 15
CDR3: CASSLGLGRGETQYF; V: TRBV11-2; J: TRBJ2-5; length: 15
CDR3: CASSLVAGESYEQYF; V: TRBV5-1; J: TRBJ2-7; length: 15
CDR3: CASSPLSRAPGLVGDEQFF; V: TRBV12-3/TRBV12-4; J: TRBJ2-1; length: 19
CDR3: CASSLEATSGSMDEQYF; V: TRBV12-3/TRBV12-4; J: TRBJ2-7; length: 17
CDR3: CSMIAGGYNEQFF; V: TRBV20-1; J: TRBJ2-1; length: 13
CDR3: CASSLETHISGTDTQYF; V: TRBV7-2; J: TRBJ2-3; length: 17
CDR3: CATSDSRSTGTEAFF; V: TRBV24-1; J: TRBJ1-1; length: 15
CDR3: CASSGPAVQPQHF; V: TRBV6-1; J: TRBJ1-5; length: 13
CDR3: CSARDLAGGGKTQYF; V: TRBV20-1; J: TRBJ2-5; length: 15
CDR3: CASSLAVRTGELFF; V: TRBV28; J: TRBJ2-2; length: 14
CDR3: CASSHGSATDNEQFF; V: TRBV4-3; J: TRBJ2-1; length: 15
CDR3: CAIIADKGGGRAKNIQYF; V: TRBV10-3; J: TRBJ2-4; length: 18
CDR3: CASSFRGSMYF; V: TRBV12-3/TRBV12-4; J: TRBJ2-7; length: 11
CDR3: CASSIGATNYGYTF; V: TRBV19; J: TRBJ1-2; length: 14
CDR3: CASSPVGQGSNQPQHF; V: TRBV6-2/TRBV6-3; J: TRBJ1-5; length: 16
CDR3: CASSEWGSRNTIYF; V: TRBV2; J: TRBJ1-3; length: 14
CDR3: CAWNQMTYGYTF; V: TRBV30; J: TRBJ1-2; length: 12
CDR3: CASTDTGMNFSGNTIYF; V: TRBV10-1; J: TRBJ1-3; length: 17
CDR3: CASKIGGLGTDTQYF; V: TRBV6-1; J: TRBJ2-3; length: 15
CDR3: CASSLDSVNQPQHF; V: TRBV5-1; J: TRBJ1-5; length: 14
CDR3: CASSLPRGTYTDTQYF; V: TRBV5-4; J: TRBJ2-3; length: 16
CDR3: CASSLPSGREDTQYF; V: TRBV27; J: TRBJ2-3; length: 15
CDR3: CASSTGDNSGANVLTF; V: TRBV5-1; J: TRBJ2-6; length: 16